The 8 T cell receptor beta chains in this list originate from one sample, sequenced in a study of T cells after yellow fever vaccination (dated by TCRdb to about 2019). The meaning of the sample's treatment or condition label: live attenuated yellow fever vaccine strain. The library came from 5' RACE. The data were produced on an Illumina HiSeq 2500. Using fastp trimming at Q25 and MiXCR clonotype assembly, TCRdb reanalyzed the public sequencing data and kept in-frame beta chains. All rows with the same CDR3 protein become a single entry with the most common DNA and genes. This sample comprises 200,000 to 250,000 distinct CDR3 sequences, 6% to 7.5% of them detected only once. The ten largest make up 0.85% of the sample. This specimen was CD4+ T cells sorted from PBMCs, taken 15 days after the yellow fever booster vaccination. All receptors come from a young man who received the YFV17D yellow fever vaccine.

This clonotype was seen a few times. The V call is TRBV7-3, the J call TRBJ1-5; D gene uncertain. CDR3 length: 10 residues. With 5 bases removed from V and 9 bases from J, the gap between germline ends came to 5 bases. CDR1 is SGHTA, CDR2 FQGTGA, per germline. This CDR3 reads CASSTGPQHF. CDR3 in DNA: TGTGCCAGCAGCACCGGGCCCCAGCATTTT.

Only a few counts were recorded for this clonotype. The CDR3 DNA is TGTGCCAGCAGTTACCCTCCTCCCGGGACTAGCTGTTACTTC. Its protein is CASSYPPPGTSCYF. The V call is TRBV6-5, the J call TRBJ2-7; 9 bases are a match to TRBD2. V lost 2 bases and J lost 13; bases outside the gene matches: 12. This CDR3 contains 14 residues. The germline V gene encodes CDR1 MNHEY and CDR2 SVGAGI.

At least ten counts were recorded for this clonotype. The chain couples TRBV6-2 or TRBV6-3 to TRBJ2-3; no definite D call. CDR1 MNHEY and CDR2 SVGEGT come from the germline V gene. CDR3 length: 14 residues. Trimming left V 2 bases short and J 1 base short, with 7 bases between. The CDR3 spells CASSYLPGTDTQYF. The CDR3 nucleotides are TGTGCCAGCAGTTACCTTCCTGGCACAGATACGCAGTATTTT.

V usage is TRBV5-1 and J usage is TRBJ2-1, with 12 bases lining up with TRBD2. Per germline, CDR1 SGHRS and CDR2 YFSETQ. V lost 0 bases, J lost 8 bases, and 3 bases stayed unmatched. The CDR3 is 15 residues long. DNA for the CDR3: TGCGCCAGCAGCTTGGCTAGCGGGAGGGCCCATGAGCAGTTCTTC. Translating it yields CASSLASGRAHEQFF.

This clonotype was picked up a small number of times. This chain uses TRBV6-2 or TRBV6-3 with TRBJ1-5; D may be TRBD1 (5 bases). The CDR3 runs 14 residues. The V gene's germline CDR1 is MNHEY and CDR2 SVGEGT. Between the trimmed V and J ends, which lost 0 bases and 11 bases, there was a span of 14 bases. This CDR3 is CASSYSAGAGAQHF. In nucleotides, the CDR3 is TGTGCCAGCAGTTACTCGGCCGGGGCCGGGGCCCAGCATTTT.

This clonotype has only a few counts. The chain employs TRBV7-9 and TRBJ1-6, with D perhaps TRBD1 (5 bases). In germline, CDR1 is SEHNR, CDR2 FQNEAQ (reference sequence). The CDR3 has 14 residues. V lost 8 bases and J 7 bases, leaving 15 bases between the germline ends. CDR3 bases: TGTGCCAGCGGCCCTCGGGGGGGAAATTCACCCCTCCACTTT. It codes for CASGPRGGNSPLHF. Full variable domain (missing parts from reference TRBV7-9 and TRBJ1-6): DTGVSQNPRHKITKRGQNVTFRCDPISEHNRLYWYRQTLGQGPEFLTYFQNEAQLEKSRLLSDRFSAERPKGSFSTLEIQRTEQGDSAMYLCASGPRGGNSPLHFGNGTRLTVT.

There are many counts of this clonotype. The rearrangement links TRBV20-1 to TRBJ2-2, with D uncertain. This CDR3 is built from 15 residues. The V gene's germline CDR1 is DFQATT and CDR2 SNEGSKA (reference sequence). Trimming took off 7 bases at V and 5 bases at J, with 20 bases between the two ends. This chain's CDR3 is CSVAIPTSRTGELFF. For the CDR3, the DNA is TGCAGTGTCGCTATCCCCACCTCGAGGACCGGGGAGCTGTTTTTT.

The CDR3 DNA is TGCAGCGTGGCTGAACCGGGACGATTCTACAATGAGCAGTTCTTC. Its translation: CSVAEPGRFYNEQFF. This chain connects TRBV29-1 to TRBJ2-1, with D perhaps TRBD1 or TRBD2 (5 bases each). This CDR3 comprises 15 residues. The V end lost 6 bases, the J end lost 3 bases, and 18 bases lay between the germline ends. Germline V gives CDR1 SQVTM, CDR2 ANQGSEA.